This T cell receptor (beta chain) originates from a study of T-cell memory formation after mild COVID-19. From 5'RACE with constant-segment primers came TCR alpha and TCR beta cDNA libraries that carried sample barcodes and UMIs. From the 5' RACE reads, TCRdb called clonotypes with MiXCR, one entry per CDR3 protein. This sample has about 390,000 distinct CDR3 sequences; under 25% occur once, and the top ten carry approximately 13%. General observations from the study: Contracting clones, day 15 to 85, had balanced CD4/CD8, and later expanders favored CD4+.

The ends were cut back, 6 bases at V and 2 bases at J, with 9 bases in the middle. Germline CDR1 and CDR2: KGHDR and SFDVKD. CDR3 size: 14 residues. In this sample, this clonotype turned up a few times. The antigen is undetermined. The specimen sequenced was PBMCs or a T cell subset sorted from them (not recorded which). The gene calls are TRBV24-1 and TRBJ2-2; TRBD2 is a possible D gene (5 bases). This clonotype was sampled from an adult woman who had mild COVID-19 (a few samples of this study predate the infection). Cell type and time point are not known. The CDR3 loop is CATSSSANTGELFF. The CDR3 DNA follows: TGTGCCACCAGTAGTAGCGCTAACACCGGGGAGCTGTTTTTT.